One sample yielded the 10 T cell receptor beta chains listed below, sequenced in a study of technical replicates of blood from several donors. Profiled with immunoSEQ multiplex PCR; TCRdb holds only in-frame clones, not every one. The data show almost 85,000 clones, 97% seen once. The specimen was T cells isolated from PBMCs. These TCRs come from a human donor in good health.

Worth noting for this clone: The same CDR3 can be traced to other DNA sequences in this sample. This rearrangement joins TRBV19 to TRBJ2-3, with 10 bases fitting TRBD1. V lost 1 base, J lost 5 bases, and 0 bases stayed unmatched. This CDR3 contains 14 residues. The germline V gene has CDR1 LNHDA and CDR2 SQIVND (reference sequence). The CDR3 protein is CASSIGTGGDTQYF. The CDR3 DNA is TGTGCCAGTAGTATAGGGACAGGGGGAGATACGCAGTATTTT.

The J gene is TRBJ1-5, the V gene TRBV5-1, with TRBD1 matching over 7 bases. In germline, CDR1 is SGHRS, CDR2 YFSETQ. CDR3 length equals 15 residues. V lost 2 bases and J lost 1; bases outside the gene matches: 3. CDR3 region: CASSFTGVSNQPQHF. DNA for the CDR3: TGCGCCAGCAGCTTTACAGGGGTAAGCAATCAGCCCCAGCATTTT.

The rearrangement joins TRBV7-9 to TRBJ1-6; 7 nucleotides align to TRBD1. The CDR3 is 16 amino acids. Per germline, CDR1 SEHNR and CDR2 FQNEAQ (reference sequence). Trimming at V came to 1 base and at J to 9 bases, leaving 9 bases not matched to a gene. CDR3 sequence: CASSLGRTGWFSPLHF. CDR3 DNA sequence: TGTGCCAGCAGCTTAGGCCGGACAGGCTGGTTTTCACCCCTCCACTTT. The full variable domain, completed using reference TRBV7-9 and TRBJ1-6, is DTGVSQNPRHKITKRGQNVTFRCDPISEHNRLYWYRQTLGQGPEFLTYFQNEAQLEKSRLLSDRFSAERPKGSFSTLEIQRTEQGDSAMYLCASSLGRTGWFSPLHFGNGTRLTVT.

This chain joins TRBV18 and TRBJ1-5; TRBD1 agrees at 10 bases. The V segment lost 3 bases and the J segment 2 bases; nucleotides outside the gene matches: 1. The CDR3 has 15 amino acids. Germline V CDR1 and CDR2: KGHSH, LQKENI. Here the CDR3 DNA reads TGTGCCAGCTCACCGGACAGGGGGGGCAATCAGCCCCAGCATTTT. It is translated as CASSPDRGGNQPQHF. Filled out from reference TRBV18 and TRBJ1-5, the complete variable domain reads NAGVMQNPRHLVRRRGQEARLRCSPMKGHSHVYWYRQLPEEGLKFMVYLQKENIIDESGMPKERFSAEFPKEGPSILRIQQVVRGDSAAYFCASSPDRGGNQPQHFGDGTRLSIL.

Worth noting for this clone: Different DNA sequences within this sample yield the same CDR3. V gene TRBV5-1 combines with J gene TRBJ2-3, with D perhaps TRBD1 (5 bases). V was shortened by 4 bases and J by 0 bases, with 9 bases between the two germline ends. Germline CDR1 is SGHRS and CDR2 is YFSETQ. The CDR3 is 14 residues long. The CDR3 nucleotides read TGCGCCAGCAGCCTCGACAGAAGCACAGATACGCAGTATTTT. It yields the protein CASSLDRSTDTQYF.

The genes are TRBV5-1 and TRBJ1-1; D possibly corresponds to TRBD1 (6 bases). V was cut by 1 base and J by 2 bases, with 21 bases left in between. Germline CDR1 reads SGHRS; CDR2 reads YFSETQ. This CDR3 is built from 18 residues. The CDR3 nucleotides read TGCGCCAGCAGCTTGATCCCCTTCCGGGACACAAAAAACACTGAAGCTTTCTTT. It is translated as CASSLIPFRDTKNTEAFF.

This clone came up once. The chain recombines TRBV27 with TRBJ1-4; 8 bases are a match to TRBD1. Looked up from germline, CDR1 is MNHEY and CDR2 is SMNVEV (reference sequence). The V gene end was trimmed by 6 bases and the J gene end by 2 bases; junction bases not matched to a gene: 11. The CDR3 extends over 17 amino acids. CDR3 region: CASSLGQGLITNEKLFF. As DNA, the CDR3 is TGTGCCAGCAGCTTAGGACAGGGTCTTATTACTAATGAAAAACTGTTTTTT.

The chain uses TRBV4-1 and TRBJ2-2; D gene unclear. Germline values: CDR1 MGHRA, CDR2 YSYEKL. Between the trimmed V and J ends, which lost 1 base and 6 bases, there was a span of 15 bases. CDR3 length: 16 residues. In DNA form, the CDR3 reads TGCGCCAGCAGCCAAGTTTCTATTGAGGTCGCCGGGGAGCTGTTTTTT. Protein product: CASSQVSIEVAGELFF.

The rearrangement links TRBV20-1 to TRBJ1-1; no clear D. Germline assignment: CDR1 DFQATT and CDR2 SNEGSKA (reference sequence). The CDR3 is 11 amino acids. V shed 4 bases and J shed 3 bases, with 6 bases lying between them. The DNA for the CDR3 is TGCAGTGCTACCGGGGACACTGAAGCTTTCTTT. It encodes CSATGDTEAFF.

CDR3 nucleotide sequence: TGTGCCTCCACCCGAGGGACAGGGGCCTACAATGAGCAGTTCTTC. Its protein product is CASTRGTGAYNEQFF. The chain joins TRBV6-1 to TRBJ2-1; 10 bases agree with TRBD1. Germline CDR1 is MNHNS and CDR2 is SASEGT. Trimming removed 11 bases from V and 2 bases from J; junction bases left unmatched: 9. The CDR3 has 15 amino acids.